These 19 T cell receptor beta chains originate from one sample sequenced in a study of beta chain features in type 1 diabetes. Every isolated RNA sample was fully reverse transcribed, so sequencing captured expressed TCRB transcripts. The assay was immunoSEQ multiplex PCR, and TCRdb's table has in-frame clones only and misses some. The sample yields 350,000 to 450,000 clones, approximately 15% seen once. Sequenced sample: naive CD4+ T cells from blood. All receptors derive from a man between 25 and 39 years old in good health.

This clone was seen a few times. J is TRBJ1-5 and V is TRBV30; D is undetermined. There are 14 residues in the CDR3. The ends were cut back, 0 bases at V and 11 bases at J, with 17 bases in the middle. From germline, CDR1 is GTSNPN and CDR2 SVGIG (reference sequence). DNA for the CDR3: TGTGCCTGGAGTGTAGGCGGATCGATCAAGGCCCAGCATTTT. Amino acids: CAWSVGGSIKAQHF.

The chain couples TRBV7-2 to TRBJ1-1, with D possibly matching TRBD1 (5 bases). The V end lost 5 bases, the J end lost 2 bases, and 15 bases lay between the germline ends. CDR3 length equals 15 residues. Germline values: CDR1 SGHTA, CDR2 FQGNSA. The CDR3 DNA sequence: TGTGCCAGCAGCCTTAGGTCCGGGACCAACACTGAAGCTTTCTTT. Encoded protein: CASSLRSGTNTEAFF.

The V call is TRBV5-4, the J call TRBJ2-3; D assignment may be TRBD1 or TRBD2 (5 bases each). This CDR3 has 15 residues. Germline V gene data show CDR1 as SGHNT and CDR2 as YYREEE (reference sequence). The V end was cut by 0 bases, the J end by 0 bases, with 8 bases between. CDR3 DNA sequence: TGTGCCAGCAGCTTGGACAGGACTAGCACAGATACGCAGTATTTT. This gives the protein CASSLDRTSTDTQYF.

This clone showed up just a few times. The chain joins TRBV9 to TRBJ1-1; D may be TRBD1 (5 bases). The CDR3 is made up of 15 amino acids. In germline, CDR1 is SGDLS, CDR2 YYNGEE. V shed 1 base and J shed 6 bases, with 16 bases lying between them. The CDR3 region is CASSVRWEGTAEAFF. As DNA, the CDR3 is TGTGCCAGCAGCGTACGATGGGAGGGGACCGCTGAAGCTTTCTTT.

This clone was seen a few times. This chain connects TRBV30 to TRBJ1-4; possible D gene TRBD1, 6 bases. This CDR3 is 13 amino acids long. The ends were cut back, 4 bases at V and 5 bases at J, with 11 bases in the middle. Germline CDR1 GTSNPN, CDR2 SVGIG (reference sequence). This CDR3 is CAWNGQLNEKLFF. The DNA of the CDR3 is TGTGCCTGGAACGGACAGCTGAATGAAAAACTGTTTTTT.

The chain uses TRBV9 and TRBJ2-1; 8 positions agree with TRBD1. Losses at the gene ends were 4 bases for V and 8 bases for J; bases not matched to a gene: 8. The CDR3 is 14 amino acids. Germline V gives CDR1 SGDLS, CDR2 YYNGEE. Here the CDR3 DNA reads TGTGCCAGCAGCTCTCGACAGGGGTCTGATGAGCAGTTCTTC. It yields the protein CASSSRQGSDEQFF.

The rearrangement uses TRBV11-2 and TRBJ2-1; D gene ambiguous. The CDR3 is made up of 14 amino acids. In germline, CDR1 is SGHAT, CDR2 FQNNGV. V was pared by 5 bases and J by 7 bases, with 15 bases between. The CDR3 coding sequence is TGTGCCAGCAGCCAGACTCGCATGGGGAATGAGCAGTTCTTC. This gives the protein CASSQTRMGNEQFF.

V and J are TRBV18 and TRBJ1-2; TRBD1 aligns across 8 bases. The CDR3 runs to 15 residues. J was trimmed by 5 bases and V by 3 bases; bases with no gene match: 8. Germline V gene sequence: CDR1 KGHSH, CDR2 LQKENI. The CDR3 loop reads CASSPLDRGDYGYTF. The CDR3 bases are TGTGCCAGCTCACCGCTTGACAGGGGTGATTATGGCTACACCTTC.

The rearrangement joins TRBV29-1 to TRBJ1-5; 9 nucleotides match TRBD1. The CDR3 consists of 14 residues. V dropped 6 bases and J dropped 4; count of bases not matched to a gene: 7. Looked up from germline, CDR1 is SQVTM and CDR2 is ANQGSEA. The CDR3 nucleotides are TGCAGCGTCATTGGGACAGGGCTAAATCAGCCCCAGCATTTT. It translates to CSVIGTGLNQPQHF.

This clone was recorded a few times. At one of its ends the junction is not consistent with the germline gene, which may arise from a read error. The chain recombines TRBV30 with TRBJ1-2; D not certain. The CDR3 covers 9 residues. Germline V gives CDR1 GTSNPN, CDR2 SVGIG (reference sequence). CDR3 region: CAWSPWSFF. The CDR3 DNA reads TGTGCCTGGAGTCCATGGAGCTTCTTC.

Only a few counts were recorded for this clone. In DNA form, the CDR3 reads TGTGCCAGTAGGAAACCGGGCGCCTTTGAGCAGTTCTTC. Translated: CASRKPGAFEQFF. The chain uses TRBV19 and TRBJ2-1; D is undetermined. In germline, CDR1 is LNHDA, CDR2 SQIVND (reference sequence). The germline V and J ends were trimmed by 6 bases and 9 bases, with 15 bases remaining between them. The CDR3 consists of 13 residues.

CDR3 residues: CSVGPGQGPTTEAFF. The CDR3 DNA is TGCAGCGTTGGTCCGGGACAGGGGCCTACCACTGAAGCTTTCTTT. The genes are TRBV29-1 and TRBJ1-1; 10 bases are a match to TRBD1. There are 15 residues in the CDR3. The V segment lost 4 bases and the J segment 4 bases; nucleotides outside the gene matches: 9. The V gene's germline CDR1 is SQVTM and CDR2 ANQGSEA.

The genes are TRBV2 and TRBJ2-7, with a weak D call TRBD2 (5 bases). The germline gives CDR1 SNHLY, CDR2 FYNNEI. The CDR3 sequence is 11 residues long. The ends were cut back, 6 bases at V and 5 bases at J, with 8 bases in the middle. As DNA, the CDR3 is TGTGCCAGCAGGAGGGTGAACGAGCAGTACTTC. Its protein is CASRRVNEQYF.

This clone appeared a few times. V usage is TRBV7-9 and J usage is TRBJ1-1; D might be TRBD1 (6 bases). CDR3 size: 14 residues. The ends were cut back, 5 bases at V and 2 bases at J, with 12 bases in the middle. Looked up from germline, CDR1 is SEHNR and CDR2 is FQNEAQ (reference sequence). This CDR3 reads CASSRRGGNTEAFF. CDR3 sequence (DNA): TGTGCCAGCAGCCGCAGGGGTGGAAACACTGAAGCTTTCTTT.

This clone has more than one count but fewer than ten. The J gene is TRBJ2-7, the V gene TRBV29-1; possibly TRBD1 for D (6 bases). Germline CDR1 is SQVTM and CDR2 is ANQGSEA. The CDR3 sequence is 13 residues long. Trimming left V 5 bases short and J 5 bases short, with 16 bases between. The CDR3 is CSVRARGGHEQYF. CDR3 in DNA: TGCAGCGTTAGGGCCAGGGGCGGCCACGAGCAGTACTTC.

The V gene is TRBV4-3, the J gene TRBJ1-2, with 7 bases that match TRBD1. CDR3 length: 13 amino acids. After removal of 4 bases from V and 9 bases from J, the junction contained 8 bases not matched to a gene. Per the germline V gene, CDR1 is LGHNA and CDR2 is YSLEER. This chain's CDR3 is CASSRDREASYTF. DNA of the CDR3: TGCGCCAGCAGCCGTGACAGGGAGGCGAGCTACACCTTC.

This chain uses TRBV9 with TRBJ1-3; TRBD1 might be the D (5 bases). Trimming removed 4 bases at V and 0 bases at J, with 17 bases between. The germline gives CDR1 SGDLS, CDR2 YYNGEE. This CDR3 is built from 17 residues. CDR3 in amino acids: CASSPRVAGLSGNTIYF. CDR3 bases: TGTGCCAGCAGCCCCCGCGTGGCAGGGCTCTCTGGAAACACCATATATTTT.

The V gene is TRBV7-2, the J gene TRBJ2-5; TRBD1 matches at 8 bases. Germline CDR1 and CDR2: SGHTA and FQGNSA. The J segment lost 9 bases and the V segment lost 5 bases, leaving 14 bases of the junction unmatched. The CDR3 is 15 amino acids. The CDR3 loop reads CASSLTGGTDLAQYF. The CDR3 DNA is TGTGCCAGCAGCCTTACAGGGGGTACGGATTTGGCCCAGTACTTC.

This clone appeared a few times. The rearrangement links TRBV4-3 to TRBJ2-2; TRBD1 is a possible D gene (6 bases). V was pared by 6 bases and J by 6 bases, with 17 bases between. The CDR3 extends over 15 amino acids. Looked up from germline, CDR1 is LGHNA and CDR2 is YSLEER. CDR3: CASRPGHLAAGELFF. The CDR3 coding sequence is TGCGCCAGCAGACCGGGACACCTTGCCGCCGGGGAGCTGTTTTTT.